Listed here is a single T cell receptor beta chain. Its specific antigen is unknown. No much larger clonotype is one base removed from it; base qualities were not supplied. TCRbeta CDR3 regions were amplified from genomic DNA using the immunoSEQ Assay, a bias-controlled multiplex PCR. The study's processing was this. The number of nucleated cells in each sample was estimated from the amplification of reference gene primers within the assay. Sequence reads were collapsed and filtered to measure the absolute abundance of every unique TCRbeta CDR3 rearrangement. For each sample, productive Simpson clonality was calculated by taking the square root of Simpson's diversity index across productive rearrangements. TCRdb re-hosts the immuneACCESS table, in-frame sequences only. Its copies lack some clones; in the studies checked, an unresolved V gene accounts for under half of them, and the cause for the rest is not known. The V and J calls and clone size come from that table; D and trimming were worked out from the DNA. In all, the sample holds 100,000 to 150,000 clones, and approximately 74% of those were seen once. Of the sample, 5.5% is held by the ten largest clones.

The CDR3 has 13 amino acids, counting the end cysteine and phenylalanine. This entry keeps only the CDR3 DNA: 39 bases, framed from base 1. The CDR1 and CDR2 encoded by the germline V gene (reference sequence) are MNHEY and SMNVEV. The junction shows trimming of 4 bases on V and 6 bases on J, plus 10 bases between the germline ends. This sample is drawn from a study of blood T cell repertoires in COVID-19 (dated by TCRdb to about 2020). Notes on the research overall: Samples covering the acute and convalescent phases of COVID-19 were provided by collaborators in the United States, Italy and Spain. The material from the prospective study consisted of cDNA or gDNA derived from T cells, B-cell-depleted T cells, or PBMCs. The dataset comprised deeply sampled blood TCRbeta repertoires from subjects exposed to, actively infected with, or recovered from COVID-19. The repertoires were released in a freely available public database meant as a resource for research on the immune response to SARS-CoV-2. Samples came from the ongoing ImmuneRACE study (first 160 participants) plus 1,254 subjects from 6 global collaborators. Sample metadata almost always included a de-identified subject ID, COVID-19 status, age in years and sex. Where HLA class I and class II types were available, the types were taken from metadata supplied by the sample provider, not from assay-based typing. Study-wide conclusions, independent of this receptor: The amount of clinical and demographic metadata varied by source and participant and was provided uncurated.

Collaborating institutions collected whole blood in K2EDTA tubes following their own protocols. For TCRbeta analysis, collaborator samples were shipped as frozen whole blood, as isolated PBMCs, or as DNA extracted from either sample type. Source material: peripheral blood. This chain is built from TRBV27 and TRBJ2-4; TRBD2 is a possible D gene, resting on 5 matching bases. The clonotype was recovered from a man aged 55 to 70 with acute or convalescent COVID-19. The sequenced DNA is TGTGCCAGCAGTTCTCCGGGGAGAAACATTCAGTACTTC. Protein translation: CASSSPGRNIQYF.